A single sample is the source of the 4 T cell receptor beta chains below, sequenced in a study of cytomegalovirus exposure and HLA in healthy donors. PCR was performed using 60 Vbeta and 13 Jbeta primers. Clones were sequenced by immunoSEQ multiplex PCR, and TCRdb holds only the in-frame ones, with some missing. Seen in this sample are over 100,000 clones; the ten most common clones hold about 1.5%. Sequencing was done on a sample of PBMCs. These TCRs come from a woman aged 40 to 50 in good health and CMV-seropositive.

The genes are TRBV19 and TRBJ2-7, with 12 bases that match TRBD2. The CDR3 covers 15 residues. V was pared by 5 bases and J by 5 bases, with 7 bases of the junction left unmatched. Germline V gene sequence: CDR1 LNHDA, CDR2 SQIVND (reference sequence). CDR3 coding DNA: TGTGCCAGTAGTCTTACTAGCGGGAGGCAGGACGAGCAGTACTTC. Translated: CASSLTSGRQDEQYF.

The chain combines TRBV7-6 with TRBJ1-3; D is ambiguous. The CDR3 has 13 residues. Germline values: CDR1 SGHVS, CDR2 FNYEAQ. The V end lost 4 bases, the J end lost 7 bases, and 11 bases lay between the germline ends. The CDR3 loop reads CASSSMPRNTIYF. Here the CDR3 DNA reads TGTGCCAGCAGCTCGATGCCCCGGAACACCATATATTTT.

V and J are TRBV7-2 and TRBJ1-1; TRBD1 matches 10 bases. Germline-derived CDR1 and CDR2 are SGHTA and FQGNSA. V was clipped by 4 bases and J by 7 bases; unmatched bases: 6. The CDR3 runs to 14 residues. CDR3 in amino acids: CASSSRQGAVEAFF. The DNA for the CDR3 is TGTGCCAGCAGCTCCCGACAGGGGGCGGTTGAAGCTTTCTTT.

V and J are TRBV11-2 and TRBJ2-1; D perhaps matches TRBD2 (5 bases). Germline assignment: CDR1 SGHAT and CDR2 FQNNGV. The CDR3 extends over 17 amino acids. V was clipped by 6 bases and J by 1 base, with 19 bases between them. The CDR3 sequence is CASRPLLGAPSYNEQFF. CDR3 sequence (DNA): TGTGCCAGCAGGCCTCTGCTGGGAGCACCGTCCTACAATGAGCAGTTCTTC.